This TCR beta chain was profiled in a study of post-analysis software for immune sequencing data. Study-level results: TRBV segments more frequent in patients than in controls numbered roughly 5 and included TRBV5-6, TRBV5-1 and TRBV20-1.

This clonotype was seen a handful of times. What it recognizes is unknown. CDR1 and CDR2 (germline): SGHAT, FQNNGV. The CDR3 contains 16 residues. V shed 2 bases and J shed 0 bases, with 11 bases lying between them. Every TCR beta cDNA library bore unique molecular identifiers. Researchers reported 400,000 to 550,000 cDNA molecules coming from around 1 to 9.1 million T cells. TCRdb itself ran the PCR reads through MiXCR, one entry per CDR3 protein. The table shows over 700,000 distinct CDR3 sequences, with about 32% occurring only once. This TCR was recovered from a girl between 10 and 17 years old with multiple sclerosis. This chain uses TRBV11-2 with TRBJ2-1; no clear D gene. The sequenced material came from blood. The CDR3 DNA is TGTGCCAGCAGCTTAAAAAGGATTAGCTCCTACAATGAGCAGTTCTTC. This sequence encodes CASSLKRISSYNEQFF.